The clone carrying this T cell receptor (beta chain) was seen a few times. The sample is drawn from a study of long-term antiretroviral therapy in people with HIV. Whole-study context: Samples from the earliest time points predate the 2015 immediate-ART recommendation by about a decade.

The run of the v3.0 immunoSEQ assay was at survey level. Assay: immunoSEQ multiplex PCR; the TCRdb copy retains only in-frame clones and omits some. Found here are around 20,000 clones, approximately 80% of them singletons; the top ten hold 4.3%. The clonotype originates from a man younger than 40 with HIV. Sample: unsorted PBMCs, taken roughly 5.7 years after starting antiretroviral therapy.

CDR3 nucleotides: TGTGCCAGCAGTGCAGGACAGGGCTACGAGCAGTACTTC. It yields the protein CASSAGQGYEQYF. The chain links TRBV27 to TRBJ2-7; 8 bases line up with TRBD1. The junction had 3 bases not matched to a gene; V was cut back by 5 bases and J by 3 bases. Germline CDR1 and CDR2: MNHEY and SMNVEV (reference sequence). CDR3 length: 13 amino acids.